The text below deals with one T cell receptor beta chain. In germline, CDR1 is MNHEY, CDR2 SMNVEV (reference sequence). V lost 5 bases and J 3 bases, leaving 8 bases between the germline ends. The CDR3 is 13 residues long. With 60 Vbeta and 13 Jbeta primers, the PCR was carried out. Data came from immunoSEQ multiplex PCR; TCRdb stores just in-frame clones and leaves some out. The data show roughly 110,000 clones, with more than 65% seen just once and 4.2% held by the top ten. The sample comes from a study of cytomegalovirus exposure and HLA in healthy donors. Sequencing input: PBMCs. This rearrangement joins TRBV27 to TRBJ1-5; D is unresolved. The TCR sequence derives from a male donor in good health and CMV-seronegative. The CDR3 nucleotides read TGTGCCAGCAGTAACGGGTACAATCAGCCCCAGCATTTT. Its translation: CASSNGYNQPQHF.